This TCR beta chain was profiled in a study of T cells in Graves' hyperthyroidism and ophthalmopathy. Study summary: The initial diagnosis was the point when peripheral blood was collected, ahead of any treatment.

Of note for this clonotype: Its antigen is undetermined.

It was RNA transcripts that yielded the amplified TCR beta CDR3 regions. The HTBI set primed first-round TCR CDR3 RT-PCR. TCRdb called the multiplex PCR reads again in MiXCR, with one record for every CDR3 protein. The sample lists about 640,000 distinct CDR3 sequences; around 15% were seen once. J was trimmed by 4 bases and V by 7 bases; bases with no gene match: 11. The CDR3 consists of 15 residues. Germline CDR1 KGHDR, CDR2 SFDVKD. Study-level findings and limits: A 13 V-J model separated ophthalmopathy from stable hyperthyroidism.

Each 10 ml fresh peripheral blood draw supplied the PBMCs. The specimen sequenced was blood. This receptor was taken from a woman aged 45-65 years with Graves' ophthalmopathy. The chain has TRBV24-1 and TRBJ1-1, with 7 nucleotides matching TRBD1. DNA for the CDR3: TGTGCCACCAGCGGTTTTCGAGGGGGCGTCACTGAAGCTTTCTTT. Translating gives CATSGFRGGVTEAFF.